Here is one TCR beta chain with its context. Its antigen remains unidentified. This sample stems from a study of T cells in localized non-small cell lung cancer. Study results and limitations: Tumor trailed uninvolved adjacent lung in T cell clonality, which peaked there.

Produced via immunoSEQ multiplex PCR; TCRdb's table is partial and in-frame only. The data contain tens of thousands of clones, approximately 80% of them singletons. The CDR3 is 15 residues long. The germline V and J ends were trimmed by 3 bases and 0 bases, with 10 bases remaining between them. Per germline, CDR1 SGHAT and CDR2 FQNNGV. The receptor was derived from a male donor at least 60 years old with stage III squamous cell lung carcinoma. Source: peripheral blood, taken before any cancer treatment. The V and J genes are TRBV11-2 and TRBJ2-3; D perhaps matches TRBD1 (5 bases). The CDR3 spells CASSFWTSSTDTQYF. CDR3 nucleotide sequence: TGTGCCAGCAGCTTTTGGACAAGTAGCACAGATACGCAGTATTTT. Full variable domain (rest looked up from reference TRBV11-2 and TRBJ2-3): EAGVAQSPRYKIIEKRQSVAFWCNPISGHATLYWYQQILGQGPKLLIQFQNNGVVDDSQLPKDRFSAERLKGVDSTLKIQPAKLEDSAVYLCASSFWTSSTDTQYFGPGTRLTVL.